This is a list of T cell receptor beta chains from one sample in a study of CD8+CD57+ T cells in acquired aplastic anemia. TCRdb redid the calling of the reads with MiXCR, one entry per CDR3 protein. The sample has about 110,000 distinct CDR3 sequences; around 53% are singletons. The sample was sorted CD4+, CD8+, or CD8+CD57+ T cells (not recorded which) from PBMCs. The receptors shown here come from a human donor in good health, serving as a control. Each CDR3 is given with its conserved first and last residue. A D gene is named only where the DNA matches it firmly. Clone size is stated in some rows and not others, as once, few, many or a class when expanded.

D gene	V gene	J gene	clone size	CDR3 DNA	CDR3 protein
TRBD1	TRBV29-1	TRBJ1-5	many	TGCAGCGCAACGCCGGGACAGGGAGTGAATCAGCCCCAGCATTTT	CSATPGQGVNQPQHF
NA	TRBV6-5	TRBJ1-2	NA	TGTGCCAGCAGTTACTCGAGGGCCCAGGGTGGCTACACCTTC	CASSYSRAQGGYTF
NA	TRBV7-9	TRBJ1-2	NA	TGTGCCAGCAGCTTAGATGGGGGAGGGGAAAGTGGCTACACCTTC	CASSLDGGGESGYTF
NA	TRBV10-3	TRBJ2-7	few	TGTGCCATCAGTCCCTACAGGGAACGCGAGCAGTACTTC	CAISPYREREQYF
TRBD2	TRBV20-1	TRBJ2-7	many	TGCAGTGCTAGAGATCTCCTAGCGGGGGCCTACGAGCAGTACTTC	CSARDLLAGAYEQYF
NA	TRBV18	TRBJ1-2	many	TGTGCCAGCTCACTTGGACGTCTCCACTATGGCTACACCTTC	CASSLGRLHYGYTF
TRBD1	TRBV10-3	TRBJ1-2	NA	TGTGCCATCAGTGATCTAGTGGACAGGGCTTATGGCTACACCTTC	CAISDLVDRAYGYTF
TRBD1	TRBV24-1	TRBJ1-2	NA	TGTGCCACCAGCGACTATAGGGGGCTAGGCTACACCTTC	CATSDYRGLGYTF
TRBD1	TRBV7-3	TRBJ1-2	many	TGTGCCAGCAGTTTTTCCGGGACAGGGTTTAAAGATGGCTACACCTTC	CASSFSGTGFKDGYTF
NA	TRBV15	TRBJ2-4	NA	TGTGCCACCCTACGGGACACCAGCGGCATTCAGTACTTC	CATLRDTSGIQYF
TRBD1	TRBV7-6	TRBJ1-6	many	TGTGCCAGCAGCAGGGGACAGGGGGAGAGTACCCTCCACTTT	CASSRGQGESTLHF
TRBD1	TRBV25-1	TRBJ2-7	NA	TGTGCCAGCAGTGAAGGGACAGGGACTTTCGAGCAGTACTTC	CASSEGTGTFEQYF
TRBD1	TRBV5-8	TRBJ1-4	NA	TGTGCCAGCACCGGGACAGTCCTTGATGAAAAACTGTTTTTT	CASTGTVLDEKLFF
TRBD2	TRBV19	TRBJ2-7	many	TGTGCCAGTAGTATCGGCGGGAGGGACGAGCAGTACTTC	CASSIGGRDEQYF
NA	TRBV19	TRBJ1-6	NA	TGTGCCAGTAAGGTGATGGGTCCCGGCTATAATTCACCCCTCCACTTT	CASKVMGPGYNSPLHF
NA	TRBV29-1	TRBJ2-5	many	TGCAGCGTCAGATTCGGACAACTAGAAGAGACCCAGTACTTC	CSVRFGQLEETQYF
TRBD2	TRBV6-2/TRBV6-3	TRBJ2-3	NA	TGTGCCAGCAGTTACAATAGCGGGGGGGAAATTTACAACACAGATACGCAGTATTTT	CASSYNSGGEIYNTDTQYF
TRBD2	TRBV25-1	TRBJ2-3	NA	TGTGCCAGCAGTGACGGACTAGTTCAGTATTTT	CASSDGLVQYF
NA	TRBV6-5	TRBJ2-7	many	TGTGCCAGCAGTTACCAACAAGGCAGTTCTATTTCCTACGAGCAGTACTTC	CASSYQQGSSISYEQYF
TRBD1	TRBV13	TRBJ2-7	NA	TGTGCCAGCAGCCCTAGACAGGGCCCGACCTACGAGCAGTACTTC	CASSPRQGPTYEQYF
NA	TRBV25-1	TRBJ1-6	NA	TGTGCCAGCAGTGGCGGACCTTCCTCACCCCTCCACTTT	CASSGGPSSPLHF
NA	TRBV6-5	TRBJ2-1	many	TGTGCCAGCAGCCCGGGACACGTCAATGAGCAGTTCTTC	CASSPGHVNEQFF
NA	TRBV5-1	TRBJ2-5	once	TGCGCCAGCAGCCCGCTTGGGGGCGGGGAGACCCAGTACTTC	CASSPLGGGETQYF
NA	TRBV9	TRBJ1-1	many	TGTGCCAGCAGCGTAGTAGGTGGGGCCGAAGCTTTCTTT	CASSVVGGAEAFF
NA	TRBV5-1	TRBJ2-2	NA	TGCGCCAGCAGCTTGCAGTCGTCCGGGGAGCTGTTTTTT	CASSLQSSGELFF
NA	TRBV20-1	TRBJ1-2	many	TGCAGTGCTAGAGGTCGGGACATCGGTGGCTACACCTTC	CSARGRDIGGYTF
NA	TRBV12-3/TRBV12-4	TRBJ1-6	NA	TGTGCCAGCAGTTTAGGCCGTAATTCACCCCTCCACTTT	CASSLGRNSPLHF
NA	TRBV12-3/TRBV12-4	TRBJ2-3	NA	TGTGCCAGCAGTTTAAACAGGGCGATCACAGATACGCAGTATTTT	CASSLNRAITDTQYF